This is a list of T cell receptor beta chains from one sample in a study of shared clonotypes between healthy human individuals. TCRdb keeps only in-frame clones here, not all; method: immunoSEQ multiplex PCR. The sample has around 2.5 million clones; over 85% are singletons. The source material was naive CD4+ T cells from PBMCs. These receptors originate from a man aged 18 to 30 in good health. Some clones in this sample may be carry-over from other donors' samples. CDR3s include the opening cysteine and the closing phenylalanine or tryptophan. A D gene is named only where the DNA matches it firmly. Size is omitted from some rows. Given values are once, few, many or a class for expanded clones.

d_gene: .; v_gene: TRBV29-1; j_gene: TRBJ2-3; abundance: .; CDR3nt: TGCAGCTCCTGGGGGGCTCTGGGCACAGATACGCAGTATTTT; CDR3aa: CSSWGALGTDTQYF
d_gene: TRBD2; v_gene: TRBV2; j_gene: TRBJ2-2; abundance: .; CDR3nt: TGTGCCAGCAGCCTTCTTGGCGGGAGGGGAACCGGGGAGCTGTTTTTT; CDR3aa: CASSLLGGRGTGELFF
d_gene: TRBD1; v_gene: TRBV11-2; j_gene: TRBJ2-1; abundance: once; CDR3nt: TGTGCCAGCAGCCTACGGGACAGGGGTGTGGAGCTACTTAGCAATGAGCAGTTCTTC; CDR3aa: CASSLRDRGVELLSNEQFF
d_gene: .; v_gene: TRBV19; j_gene: TRBJ1-5; abundance: .; CDR3nt: TGTGCCAGTAGTATGGAGGGCATTCAGCCCCAGCATTTT; CDR3aa: CASSMEGIQPQHF
d_gene: .; v_gene: TRBV5-5; j_gene: TRBJ1-2; abundance: once; CDR3nt: TGTGCCAGCAGCCTGAACCCCATGACCGCTAACTATGGCTACACCTTC; CDR3aa: CASSLNPMTANYGYTF
d_gene: .; v_gene: TRBV5-1; j_gene: TRBJ2-3; abundance: .; CDR3nt: TGCGCCAGCTGGGGAGGGGGCCGGGATACGCAGTATTTT; CDR3aa: CASWGGGRDTQYF
d_gene: TRBD2; v_gene: TRBV7-2; j_gene: TRBJ2-1; abundance: once; CDR3nt: TGTGCCAGCAGCCTGGGACTAGCGGGTAACAATGAGCAGTTCTTC; CDR3aa: CASSLGLAGNNEQFF
d_gene: TRBD1; v_gene: TRBV25-1; j_gene: TRBJ2-5; abundance: .; CDR3nt: TGTGCCAGCAGTGACACGAGCAGGACAGGGAAAGAGACCCAGTACTTC; CDR3aa: CASSDTSRTGKETQYF
d_gene: .; v_gene: TRBV5-1; j_gene: TRBJ1-1; abundance: .; CDR3nt: TGCGCCAGCAGCTTGGTAGGAGGGTTAGTCTCTGAAGCTTTCTTT; CDR3aa: CASSLVGGLVSEAFF
d_gene: .; v_gene: TRBV28; j_gene: TRBJ1-3; abundance: .; CDR3nt: TGTGCCAGCAGCTCAGGGGAATCTGGAAACACCATATATTTT; CDR3aa: CASSSGESGNTIYF
d_gene: .; v_gene: TRBV11-2; j_gene: TRBJ2-3; abundance: .; CDR3nt: TGTGCCAGCAGCTTAGCTAGCGCCCCTAGCACAGATACGCAGTATTTT; CDR3aa: CASSLASAPSTDTQYF
d_gene: .; v_gene: TRBV5-1; j_gene: TRBJ2-1; abundance: .; CDR3nt: TGCGCCAGCAGCTTGGCGCCGTCCGTGTCCCACAATGAGCAGTTCTTC; CDR3aa: CASSLAPSVSHNEQFF
d_gene: .; v_gene: TRBV7-9; j_gene: TRBJ2-7; abundance: .; CDR3nt: TGTGCCAGCAGCCAAGGGGAGCAGTACTTC; CDR3aa: CASSQGEQYF
d_gene: TRBD2; v_gene: TRBV7-2; j_gene: TRBJ2-7; abundance: .; CDR3nt: TGTGCCAGCAGACCAGCGGGAAGGAGCTCCTACGAGCAGTACTTC; CDR3aa: CASRPAGRSSYEQYF
d_gene: TRBD1; v_gene: TRBV28; j_gene: TRBJ2-7; abundance: once; CDR3nt: TGTGCCAGCAGTTTTTCGACAGGGGCCTCTGTCGAGCAGTACTTC; CDR3aa: CASSFSTGASVEQYF
d_gene: .; v_gene: TRBV5-4; j_gene: TRBJ2-2; abundance: .; CDR3nt: TGTGCCAGCAGCCAAAAGTCCGGGGTTGAAAGGGAGCTGTTTTTT; CDR3aa: CASSQKSGVERELFF
d_gene: .; v_gene: TRBV6-1; j_gene: TRBJ1-5; abundance: .; CDR3nt: TGTGCCAGCAGTATACGACAACACCAGCATTTT; CDR3aa: CASSIRQHQHF
d_gene: TRBD1; v_gene: TRBV6-5; j_gene: TRBJ1-4; abundance: .; CDR3nt: TGTGCCAGCAGCTCCGTCAGGGGGACTTATGAAAAACTGTTTTTT; CDR3aa: CASSSVRGTYEKLFF
d_gene: .; v_gene: TRBV5-1; j_gene: TRBJ2-3; abundance: .; CDR3nt: TGCGCCAGCAGCTCCCAGACGGGGCACACAGATACGCAGTATTTT; CDR3aa: CASSSQTGHTDTQYF
d_gene: .; v_gene: TRBV5-1; j_gene: TRBJ2-7; abundance: .; CDR3nt: TGCGCCAGCAGCCTGGTATTGGGGCCGCCCTACGAGCAGTACTTC; CDR3aa: CASSLVLGPPYEQYF
d_gene: TRBD2; v_gene: TRBV9; j_gene: TRBJ2-3; abundance: .; CDR3nt: TGTGCCAGCAGCGGCTTAGCGGGAGCGACCACAGATACGCAGTATTTT; CDR3aa: CASSGLAGATTDTQYF
d_gene: .; v_gene: TRBV9; j_gene: TRBJ2-3; abundance: .; CDR3nt: TGTGCCAGCAGCTCCGGACCGACAGATACGCAGTATTTT; CDR3aa: CASSSGPTDTQYF
d_gene: TRBD2; v_gene: TRBV7-9; j_gene: TRBJ2-2; abundance: .; CDR3nt: TGTGCCAGCAGCCTCTCACGGGGGGAGGTCACCGGGGAGCTGTTTTTT; CDR3aa: CASSLSRGEVTGELFF
d_gene: .; v_gene: TRBV6-1; j_gene: TRBJ1-5; abundance: .; CDR3nt: TGTGCCAGCGTAACGAGGGGCTCTGAGCCCCAGCATTTT; CDR3aa: CASVTRGSEPQHF
d_gene: .; v_gene: TRBV18; j_gene: TRBJ1-1; abundance: .; CDR3nt: TGTGCCAGCTCACCACCTGCGAAGATGAACACTGAAGCTTTCTTT; CDR3aa: CASSPPAKMNTEAFF
d_gene: .; v_gene: TRBV7-3; j_gene: TRBJ2-1; abundance: .; CDR3nt: TGTGCCAGCAGCTTAAGCCTTGTCTCCTACAATGAGCAGTTCTTC; CDR3aa: CASSLSLVSYNEQFF
d_gene: TRBD1; v_gene: TRBV19; j_gene: TRBJ1-3; abundance: .; CDR3nt: TGTGCCAGGAGGGACAGGGGCAGAAACACCATATATTTT; CDR3aa: CARRDRGRNTIYF
d_gene: .; v_gene: TRBV7-9; j_gene: TRBJ2-7; abundance: .; CDR3nt: TGTGCCAGCAGCTTAGTTGGCACCGTAGAGCAGTACTTC; CDR3aa: CASSLVGTVEQYF
d_gene: TRBD1; v_gene: TRBV28; j_gene: TRBJ2-2; abundance: .; CDR3nt: TGTGCCAGCAGTCTGACAGGGTTCACCGGGGAGCTGTTTTTT; CDR3aa: CASSLTGFTGELFF
d_gene: .; v_gene: TRBV5-1; j_gene: TRBJ1-5; abundance: few; CDR3nt: TGCGCCAGCAGCTTGGCGCCAGGCAATCAGCCCCAGCATTTT; CDR3aa: CASSLAPGNQPQHF
d_gene: TRBD1; v_gene: TRBV6-1; j_gene: TRBJ2-7; abundance: .; CDR3nt: TGTGCCAGCAGTGTTCCCCAGGGGGCAGCCTACGAGCAGTACTTC; CDR3aa: CASSVPQGAAYEQYF
d_gene: TRBD1; v_gene: TRBV18; j_gene: TRBJ1-1; abundance: once; CDR3nt: TGTGCCAGCTCACCACAGGCAGTTACAGGGGGCTCGGGCACTGAAGCTTTCTTT; CDR3aa: CASSPQAVTGGSGTEAFF
d_gene: .; v_gene: TRBV7-9; j_gene: TRBJ2-7; abundance: .; CDR3nt: TGTGCCAGCAGCTTAGAGGTCAGCTCCTACGAGCAGTACTTC; CDR3aa: CASSLEVSSYEQYF
d_gene: .; v_gene: TRBV29-1; j_gene: TRBJ2-7; abundance: .; CDR3nt: TGCAGCGTTGAAGGTCGGGGAGGCCTGGGGGAGCAGTACTTC; CDR3aa: CSVEGRGGLGEQYF
d_gene: TRBD1; v_gene: TRBV7-3; j_gene: TRBJ2-5; abundance: .; CDR3nt: TGTGCCAGCAGCTTAGCAGGGGGCGGGGAGACCCAGTACTTC; CDR3aa: CASSLAGGGETQYF
d_gene: TRBD2; v_gene: TRBV27; j_gene: TRBJ2-3; abundance: .; CDR3nt: TGTGCCAGCATGCCGGGACTAGCGGCTCTGGATACGCAGTATTTT; CDR3aa: CASMPGLAALDTQYF
d_gene: .; v_gene: TRBV29-1; j_gene: TRBJ1-2; abundance: .; CDR3nt: TGCAGCGTCGAAGCTAAGGGATGGACCGGCTACACCTTC; CDR3aa: CSVEAKGWTGYTF
d_gene: TRBD2; v_gene: TRBV7-2; j_gene: TRBJ2-5; abundance: once; CDR3nt: TGTGCCAGCAGCACTCCCGGGACTAGCGGGAGGGGGCAAGAGACCCAGTACTTC; CDR3aa: CASSTPGTSGRGQETQYF
d_gene: .; v_gene: TRBV11-2; j_gene: TRBJ2-2; abundance: .; CDR3nt: TGTGCCAGCAGCTGGGAAAGGGTGAGCGGGGAGCTGTTTTTT; CDR3aa: CASSWERVSGELFF
d_gene: .; v_gene: TRBV7-2; j_gene: TRBJ2-2; abundance: .; CDR3nt: TGTGCCAGCAGCCCTGTAGGGCTAGGCACCGGGGAGCTGTTTTTT; CDR3aa: CASSPVGLGTGELFF
d_gene: .; v_gene: TRBV14; j_gene: TRBJ2-2; abundance: once; CDR3nt: TGTGCCAGCAGCGCGTTCACCGGGGAGCTGTTTTTT; CDR3aa: CASSAFTGELFF
d_gene: .; v_gene: TRBV5-1; j_gene: TRBJ2-6; abundance: .; CDR3nt: TGCGCCAGCAGCCAGAGTCGGGTTTTACGTGAGTCTGGGGCCAACGTCCTGACTTTC; CDR3aa: CASSQSRVLRESGANVLTF